Sequencing of this T cell receptor beta chain was carried out in a study of T cells in Graves' hyperthyroidism and ophthalmopathy. Points from the study as a whole: Ophthalmopathy got predicted by the model a median 6.5 months before its onset.

A remark on this clonotype: Its antigen is currently unknown.

V shed 5 bases, J shed 4 bases, and the junction held 9 bases outside the gene matches. The CDR3 runs 15 residues. CDR1 is SQVTM, CDR2 ANQGSEA, per germline. No progression to ophthalmopathy during 18 months of follow-up defined stable disease. Researchers took RNA transcripts and amplified the TCR beta CDR3 regions from them. The HTBI primer set drove a first-round RT-PCR of the TCR CDR3. TCRdb reanalysed the multiplex PCR reads using MiXCR and keeps one entry per CDR3 protein. The sample yields 700,000 or so distinct CDR3 sequences, around 15% seen once. This sequence was found in a young man with Graves' hyperthyroidism. The J gene is TRBJ1-1, the V gene TRBV29-1; TRBD1 matches at 11 bases. Source material: blood. The CDR3 spells CSVYGTGGLGTEAFF. In nucleotides, the CDR3 is TGCAGCGTTTACGGGACAGGGGGTTTGGGCACTGAAGCTTTCTTT.